Only a few counts were recorded for the clone carrying this T cell receptor beta chain. No antigen is known for it. The data were taken from a study of T cells after yellow fever vaccination. Study results and limitations: Clonotypes found in both CD4 and CD8 compartments made up a small share.

Trimming pared 4 bases from V and 3 bases from J, leaving 15 bases between. CDR3 length equals 15 residues. Germline V gene sequence: CDR1 SEHNR, CDR2 FQNEAQ (reference sequence). MiXCR, applied by TCRdb to the 5' RACE reads, yields one record per CDR3 protein. The sample includes approximately 93,000 distinct CDR3 sequences, around 5.8% of them seen just once. V usage is TRBV7-9 and J usage is TRBJ1-2; D gene uncertain. Material: CD8+ T cells sorted from PBMCs, obtained 10 days after the yellow fever booster vaccination. This receptor was obtained from a man younger than 35 who received the YFV17D yellow fever vaccine. The CDR3 region is CASSSTNRRDYGYTF. CDR3 bases: TGTGCCAGCAGCTCCACAAACCGACGGGACTATGGCTACACCTTC.